A single T cell receptor (beta chain) is shown here with its context. Its antigen is unknown. The PCR ran on 60 Vbeta and 13 Jbeta primers. Here immunoSEQ multiplex PCR was the method, and the copy in TCRdb shows in-frame clones only, minus some. The data contain more than 130,000 clones, about four fifths of them singletons. This specimen comes from a study of cytomegalovirus exposure and HLA in healthy donors. Turning to the study itself: Unique TCRs numbering around 85 million, obtained from HLA-typed donors, made up an early data release.

Study results and caveats: Analysis performed later showed TCR beta chains linked to HLA being more clonally expanded than equally common others.

CDR3 length: 15 residues. Trimming removed 5 bases from V and 1 base from J, with 12 bases in between. Per the germline V gene, CDR1 is SEHNR and CDR2 is FQNEAQ (reference sequence). Specimen: PBMCs. This chain uses TRBV7-9 with TRBJ1-3; D remains unclear. This TCR came from a man aged 25 to 40 in good health and CMV-seronegative. CDR3 residues: CASSPYAGSGNTIYF. The CDR3 nucleotides read TGTGCCAGCAGCCCCTACGCCGGGTCTGGAAACACCATATATTTT.